The sequence of this T cell receptor beta chain was determined in a study of CD8+ T cells in alopecia areata listed by TCRdb under 2018. At the level of the whole study: Treated patients were enrolled in an open-label pilot trial of oral tofacitinib, 5 to 10 mg twice daily, for moderate-to-severe alopecia areata. Patients on tofacitinib were biopsied at baseline and after 4 and 24 weeks of treatment, and several of the patients also had a later scalp biopsy. The RNA source kit depended on sample type: the PAXgene miRNA kit for fixed scalp, the miRNeasy kit for PBMCs, and the RNeasy kit for mouse skin. Tofacitinib was given for 6 to 18 months, followed by 6 months of follow-up off drug to assess delayed response and recurrence. The SALT score, which quantifies the percentage of affected scalp surface area, was used to measure disease severity in treated patients. Scalp clonality was compared among normal scalp (n=4), patchy alopecia areata scalp (n=8), and alopecia totalis/universalis scalp (n=8). Human TCRbeta sequencing covered scalp tissue and sorted CD4+ and CD8+ peripheral blood T cells from patchy and totalis/universalis alopecia areata patients and healthy controls. immunoSEQ multiplex PCR using 35 Vbeta forward primers and 13 Jbeta reverse primers was used to amplify TCRbeta CDR3 regions. To study T cell clonal expansion in alopecia areata, the researchers applied high-throughput TCRbeta sequencing to both the C3H/HeJ mouse model and human patients.

The CDR3 has 11 amino acids, counting the end cysteine and phenylalanine. Only the CDR3 part of the read is kept: 33 bases, read in frame from the first base. The germline V gene encodes CDR1 MNHNY and CDR2 SVGAGI (reference sequence). V loses 5 bases of germline sequence and J loses 8 bases, and the interval between the two ends is 6 bases. This clone showed up just a few times. It has no known antigen specificity. No base qualities exist here, and no much larger clone lies one base off it. The treatment or condition label on this specimen signifies: oral pan-JAK inhibitor, 5-10 mg twice daily. Lesional scalp punch biopsies and peripheral blood were collected from alopecia areata patients. PBMCs were separated by density centrifugation and stained for CD3, CD4 and CD8, after which CD4+ and CD8+ T cells were sorted on a FACSAria. Here is what the overall study found, with its caveats: Many expanded lesional clones persisted in scalp and blood during tofacitinib treatment, which may partly explain relapse after stopping treatment. Scalp clonality and the number of expanded CD8+ clones among the top 100 scalp clones were significantly decreased by tofacitinib. Shared TCR sequences between patients were less evident than in mice, which may be partly attributable to HLA diversity in the patient population. Compared with normal scalp, lesional scalp had higher clonality and more expanded CD8+ clones, particularly in alopecia totalis/universalis, a pattern that suggests antigenic drive. Unlike mouse skin, where gammadelta T cells dominate, normal human skin contains resident alphabeta T cells that get sequenced too, which complicates analysis of the scalp TCR repertoire. Because the treated cohort was small and included a single nonresponder, larger studies are needed to assess links between baseline CD8+ expansion and response.

The library was obtained by the immunoSEQ multiplex PCR assay. To provide template for TCR sequencing, every sample had RNA extracted and reverse transcribed into cDNA. First-strand cDNA was synthesized using SuperScript III with a 2:1 mix of oligo-dT and random hexamers. A synthetic immune receptor repertoire was used to gauge amplification bias, and whatever bias remained was removed computationally. Turning to the authors' computational methods: After raw reads were preprocessed to remove errors, the CDR3 was defined following IMGT conventions as running from the conserved cysteine to phenylalanine. Clonality was computed as 1 minus the Shannon entropy, with the entropy normalized by log2 of the number of productive unique TCRs. Whether each scalp clone was CD4 or CD8 was inferred by checking scalp TCRbeta sequences against the CD4 and CD8 repertoires from sorted blood. The table was pulled from immuneACCESS by TCRdb, which kept in-frame rearrangements only. Such tables lose some clones; where checked, under half of the loss comes from unresolved V genes, and the rest has no known cause. The V and J calls and clone size are taken from that table; D and trimming were inferred from the DNA. The sample table contains fewer than 250,000 clones; only one count was recorded for roughly two fifths of them. The ten largest clones represent around 0.48% of the sample.

This sequence uses TRBV6-6 and TRBJ2-2, with the D gene call left open. This sample comprised CD4+ T cells sorted from blood, obtained around week 31, from a patient treated with tofacitinib. The sequence was collected from a human donor with alopecia areata. At the DNA level, the sequence is TGTGCCAGCAGTCTGACGGGGGAGCTGTTTTTT. It translates to CASSLTGELFF.